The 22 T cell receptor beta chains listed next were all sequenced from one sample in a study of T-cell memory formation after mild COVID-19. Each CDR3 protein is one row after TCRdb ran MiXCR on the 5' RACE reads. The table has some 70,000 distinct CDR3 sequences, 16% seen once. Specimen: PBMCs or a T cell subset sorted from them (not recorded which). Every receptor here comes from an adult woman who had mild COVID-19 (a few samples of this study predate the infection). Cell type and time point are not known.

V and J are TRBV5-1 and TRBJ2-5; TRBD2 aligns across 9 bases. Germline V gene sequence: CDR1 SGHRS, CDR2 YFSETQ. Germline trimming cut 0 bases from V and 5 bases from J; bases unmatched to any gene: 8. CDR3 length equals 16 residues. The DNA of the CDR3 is TGCGCCAGCAGCTTGGCTCCTAGCGGGGAATTGGAGACCCAGTACTTC. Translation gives CASSLAPSGELETQYF. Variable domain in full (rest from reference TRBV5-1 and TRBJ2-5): KAGVTQTPRYLIKTRGQQVTLSCSPISGHRSVSWYQQTPGQGLQFLFEYFSETQRNKGNFPGRFSGRQFSNSRSEMNVSTLELGDSALYLCASSLAPSGELETQYFGPGTRLLVL.

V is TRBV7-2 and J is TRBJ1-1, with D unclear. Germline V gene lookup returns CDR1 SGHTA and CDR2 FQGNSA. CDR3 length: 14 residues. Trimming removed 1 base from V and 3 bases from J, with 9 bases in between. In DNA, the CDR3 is TGTGCCAGCAGCTTAGATTGGCAGGACACTGAAGCTTTCTTT. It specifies CASSLDWQDTEAFF.

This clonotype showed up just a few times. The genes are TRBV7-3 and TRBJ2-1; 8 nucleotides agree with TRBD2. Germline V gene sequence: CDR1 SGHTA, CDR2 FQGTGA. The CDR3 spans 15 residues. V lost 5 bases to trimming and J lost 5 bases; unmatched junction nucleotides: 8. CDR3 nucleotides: TGTGCCAGCAGCGTGAGCGGGAGCAGCCACAATGAGCAGTTCTTC. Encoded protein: CASSVSGSSHNEQFF.

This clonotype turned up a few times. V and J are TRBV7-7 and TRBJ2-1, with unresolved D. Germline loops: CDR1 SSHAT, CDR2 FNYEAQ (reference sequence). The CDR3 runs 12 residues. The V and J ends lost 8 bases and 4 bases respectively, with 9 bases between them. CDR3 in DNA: TGTGCCAGCGTAAATATTTACAATGAGCAGTTCTTC. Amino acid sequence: CASVNIYNEQFF.

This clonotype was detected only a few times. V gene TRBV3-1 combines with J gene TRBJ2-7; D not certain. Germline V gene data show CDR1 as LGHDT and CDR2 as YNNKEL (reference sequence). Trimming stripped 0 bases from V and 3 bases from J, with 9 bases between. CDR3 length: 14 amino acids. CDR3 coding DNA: TGTGCCAGCAGCCAAGATCCGGTTTACTACGAGCAGTACTTC. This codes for CASSQDPVYYEQYF.

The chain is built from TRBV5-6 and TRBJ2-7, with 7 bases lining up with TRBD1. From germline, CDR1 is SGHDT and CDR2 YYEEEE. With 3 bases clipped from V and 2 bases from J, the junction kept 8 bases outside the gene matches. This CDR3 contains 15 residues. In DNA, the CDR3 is TGTGCCAGCAGCTGGTCCGGGACAGTGACCTACGAGCAGTACTTC. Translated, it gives CASSWSGTVTYEQYF. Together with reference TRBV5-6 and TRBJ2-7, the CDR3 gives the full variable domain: DAGVTQSPTHLIKTRGQQVTLRCSPKSGHDTVSWYQQALGQGPQFIFQYYEEEERQRGNFPDRFSGHQFPNYSSELNVNALLLGDSALYLCASSWSGTVTYEQYFGPGTRLTVT.

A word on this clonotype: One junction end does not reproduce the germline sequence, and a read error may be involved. CDR3 sequence reads: CASSLGGGSDTLYF. CDR3 coding DNA: TGTGCCAGCAGCTTAGGGGGGGGGAGCGATACGCTGTATTTT. The chain is built from TRBV7-6 and TRBJ2-3; the match to TRBD2 covers 7 bases. Germline loops: CDR1 SGHVS, CDR2 FNYEAQ. The CDR3 loop spans 14 amino acids. Using reference TRBV7-6 and TRBJ2-3 for the parts outside the CDR3, the full variable domain is GAGVSQSPRYKVTKRGQDVALRCDPISGHVSLYWYRQALGQGPEFLTYFNYEAQQDKSGLPNDRFSAERPEGSISTLTIQRTEQRDSAMYRCASSLGGGSDTLYFGPGTRLTVL.

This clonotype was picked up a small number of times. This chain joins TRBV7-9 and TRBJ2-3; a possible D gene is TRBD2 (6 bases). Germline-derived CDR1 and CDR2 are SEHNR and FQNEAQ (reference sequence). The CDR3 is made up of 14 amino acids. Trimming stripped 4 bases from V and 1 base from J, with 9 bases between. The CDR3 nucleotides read TGTGCCAGCAGCTCGGTAGCGGGCACAGATACGCAGTATTTT. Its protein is CASSSVAGTDTQYF.

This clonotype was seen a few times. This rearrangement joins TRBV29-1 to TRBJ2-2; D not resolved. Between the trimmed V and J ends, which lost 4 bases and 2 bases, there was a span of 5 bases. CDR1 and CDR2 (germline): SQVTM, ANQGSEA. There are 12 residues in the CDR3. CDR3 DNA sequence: TGCAGCGTTGTTCTTAACACCGGGGAGCTGTTTTTT. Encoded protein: CSVVLNTGELFF.

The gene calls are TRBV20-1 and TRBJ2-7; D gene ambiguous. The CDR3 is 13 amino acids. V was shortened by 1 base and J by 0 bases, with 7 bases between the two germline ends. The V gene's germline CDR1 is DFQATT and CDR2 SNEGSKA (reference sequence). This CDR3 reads CSARVPVSYEQYF. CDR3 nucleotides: TGCAGTGCTAGAGTGCCGGTCTCCTACGAGCAGTACTTC.

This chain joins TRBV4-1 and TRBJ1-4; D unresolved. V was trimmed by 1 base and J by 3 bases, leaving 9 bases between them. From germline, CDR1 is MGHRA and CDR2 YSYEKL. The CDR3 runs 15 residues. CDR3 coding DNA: TGCGCCAGCAGCCAAGTAGGCAGCGCTAATGAAAAACTGTTTTTT. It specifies CASSQVGSANEKLFF.

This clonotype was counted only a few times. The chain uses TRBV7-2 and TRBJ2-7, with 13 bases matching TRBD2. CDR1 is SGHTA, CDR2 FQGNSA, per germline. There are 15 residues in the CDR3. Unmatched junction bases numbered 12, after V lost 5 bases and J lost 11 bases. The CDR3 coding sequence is TGTGCCAGCAGCCAAGGACTAGCGGGAGCTCTGGGGGAGTACTTC. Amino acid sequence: CASSQGLAGALGEYF.

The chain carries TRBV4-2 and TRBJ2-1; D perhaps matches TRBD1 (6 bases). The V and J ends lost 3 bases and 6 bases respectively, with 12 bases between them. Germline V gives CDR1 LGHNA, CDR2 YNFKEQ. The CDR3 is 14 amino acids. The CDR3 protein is CASSHLTGSNEQFF. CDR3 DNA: TGTGCCAGCAGCCACCTAACAGGGTCCAATGAGCAGTTCTTC.

The CDR3 spells CASSQDGDRLPYEQYF. As DNA, the CDR3 is TGTGCCAGCAGCCAAGATGGAGACAGGTTGCCATACGAGCAGTACTTC. This chain uses TRBV4-2 with TRBJ2-7, with a possible D match to TRBD1 (6 bases). Between the trimmed V and J ends, which lost 0 bases and 4 bases, there was a span of 16 bases. Germline CDR1 and CDR2: LGHNA and YNFKEQ. The CDR3 length is 16 residues.

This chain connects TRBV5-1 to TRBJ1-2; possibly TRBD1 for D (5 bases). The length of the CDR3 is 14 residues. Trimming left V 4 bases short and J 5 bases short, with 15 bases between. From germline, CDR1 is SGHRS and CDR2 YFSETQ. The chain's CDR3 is CASSNQGSEYGYTF. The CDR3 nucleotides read TGCGCCAGCAGCAATCAGGGATCAGAGTATGGCTACACCTTC.

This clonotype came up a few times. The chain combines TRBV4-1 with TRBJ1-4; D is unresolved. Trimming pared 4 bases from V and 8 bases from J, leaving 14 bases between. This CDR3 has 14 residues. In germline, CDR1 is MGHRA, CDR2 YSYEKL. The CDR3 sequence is CASSLGGGVEKLFF. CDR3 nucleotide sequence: TGCGCCAGCAGCCTAGGAGGCGGGGTCGAAAAACTGTTTTTT.

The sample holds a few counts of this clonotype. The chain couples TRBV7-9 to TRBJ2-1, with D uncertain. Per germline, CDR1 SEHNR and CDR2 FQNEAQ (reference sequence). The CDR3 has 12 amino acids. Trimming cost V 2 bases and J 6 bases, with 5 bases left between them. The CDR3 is CASSLFSNEQFF. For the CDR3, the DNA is TGTGCCAGCAGCTTATTCAGCAATGAGCAGTTCTTC.

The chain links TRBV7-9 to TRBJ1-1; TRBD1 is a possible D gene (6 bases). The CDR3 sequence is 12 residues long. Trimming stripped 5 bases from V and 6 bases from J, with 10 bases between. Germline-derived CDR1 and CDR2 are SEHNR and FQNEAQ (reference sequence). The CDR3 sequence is CASSLQGPEAFF. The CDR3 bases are TGTGCCAGCAGCCTACAGGGCCCTGAAGCTTTCTTT.

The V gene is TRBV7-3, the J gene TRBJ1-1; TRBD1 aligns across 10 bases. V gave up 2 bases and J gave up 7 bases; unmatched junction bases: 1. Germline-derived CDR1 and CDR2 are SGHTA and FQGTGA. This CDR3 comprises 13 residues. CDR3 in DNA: TGTGCCAGCAGCTTAGGACAGGGGGTTGAAGCTTTCTTT. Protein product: CASSLGQGVEAFF.

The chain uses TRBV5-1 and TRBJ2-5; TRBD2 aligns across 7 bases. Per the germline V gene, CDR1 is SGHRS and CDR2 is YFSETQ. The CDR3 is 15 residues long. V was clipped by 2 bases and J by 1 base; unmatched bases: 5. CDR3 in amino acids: CASSFGGTFQETQYF. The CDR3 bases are TGCGCCAGCAGCTTCGGGGGGACTTTCCAAGAGACCCAGTACTTC.

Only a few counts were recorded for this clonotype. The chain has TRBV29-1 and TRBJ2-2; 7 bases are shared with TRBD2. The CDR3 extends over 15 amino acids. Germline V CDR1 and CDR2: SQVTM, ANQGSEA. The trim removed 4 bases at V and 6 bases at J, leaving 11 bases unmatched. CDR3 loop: CSVASGTTVAGELFF. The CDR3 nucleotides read TGCAGCGTTGCGTCCGGGACTACCGTGGCCGGGGAGCTGTTTTTT.

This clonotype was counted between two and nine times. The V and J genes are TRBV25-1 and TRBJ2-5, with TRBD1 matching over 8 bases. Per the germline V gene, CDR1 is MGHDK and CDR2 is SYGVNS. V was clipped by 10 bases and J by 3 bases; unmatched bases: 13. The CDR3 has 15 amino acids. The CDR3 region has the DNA TGTGCCACCACAACTTGGGACAGGAGCAAAGAGACCCAGTACTTC. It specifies CATTTWDRSKETQYF. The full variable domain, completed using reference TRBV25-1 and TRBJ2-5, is EADIYQTPRYLVIGTGKKITLECSQTMGHDKMYWYQQDPGMELHLIHYSYGVNSTEKGDLSSESTVSRIRTEHFPLTLESARPSHTSQYLCATTTWDRSKETQYFGPGTRLLVL.